Sequencing of this T cell receptor beta chain was carried out in a study of blood T cells in healthy people across ages. A second PCR of roughly 6 to 12 cycles used a sample-barcoded 5' primer and a J-beta primer mix. TCRdb ran MiXCR on the 5' RACE reads and lists one entry per CDR3 protein. The repertoire has 1.8 million or so distinct CDR3 sequences, 39% of them found once; the top ten carry about 21%. The CDR3 is made up of 15 amino acids. V dropped 2 bases and J dropped 2 bases, with 10 bases sitting between them. The V gene's germline CDR1 is MDHEN and CDR2 SYDVKM. The sequencing sample was made of blood. The sequence derives from a human donor in good health. The chain uses TRBV28 and TRBJ2-1; weak D call: TRBD2 (7 bases). DNA of the CDR3: TGTGCCAGCAGTTTAGCGGGGGCTGCCTACAATGAGCAGTTCTTC. Protein: CASSLAGAAYNEQFF.